The text below deals with one TCR beta chain. Individual cDNA molecules in this library carried unique molecular identifiers. TCRdb passed the reads through MiXCR, listing each CDR3 protein once. Of about 120,000 distinct CDR3 sequences in the sample, over 6.5% were seen once. Germline V lookup: CDR1 LNHDA, CDR2 SQIVND (reference sequence). V gave up 1 base and J gave up 0 bases; unmatched junction bases: 1. The CDR3 consists of 16 residues. The study extracted total RNA from unfractionated whole blood. This sample stems from a study of human T cells and chemical hapten exposure. The receptor was isolated from a human donor in good health. Some clones in this sample may be carry-over from other donors' samples. The rearrangement links TRBV19 to TRBJ2-5; 11 bases fit TRBD2. The sample consisted of whole blood. CDR3 loop: CASSIASGRHQETQYF. The CDR3 region has the DNA TGTGCCAGTAGTATAGCTAGCGGGAGGCACCAAGAGACCCAGTACTTC.